This TCR beta chain comes out of a study of OX40 agonist ivuxolimab in advanced cancers. The wider study: While on treatment, patients had intravenous ivuxolimab at 0.01 to 10 mg/kg every 2 weeks. Study-wide findings and caveats: Compared with others, partial responders at 0.1-3.0 mg/kg displayed clonal expansion among the lowest. CD4+ and CD8+ T cells in blood underwent clonal expansion by week 6 at 0.1 to 3.0 mg/kg.

Researchers took blood at baseline, on cycle 4 day 1, and on cycle 7 day 1. CDR1 and CDR2 (germline): SGHTA, FQGNSA. J was trimmed by 1 base and V by 1 base; bases with no gene match: 3. The CDR3 has 16 amino acids. This clone was picked up one time. Its target is not known. Using immunoSEQ multiplex PCR, the repertoire was profiled, and TCRdb retains in-frame clones only, with some absent. This sample has tens of thousands of clones, with 75% to 85% found just once. The specimen comprised CD4+ or CD8+ T cells sorted from blood, sampled in a trial of the OX40 agonist ivuxolimab. This rearrangement joins TRBV7-2 to TRBJ2-2; TRBD2 matches at 7 bases. This sequence originates from an adult with an advanced solid tumor such as melanoma, head and neck, liver or kidney cancer. The CDR3 DNA reads as TGTGCCAGCAGCTTAGTTGCGGGGGTGAACACCGGGGAGCTGTTTTTT. Translation: CASSLVAGVNTGELFF.